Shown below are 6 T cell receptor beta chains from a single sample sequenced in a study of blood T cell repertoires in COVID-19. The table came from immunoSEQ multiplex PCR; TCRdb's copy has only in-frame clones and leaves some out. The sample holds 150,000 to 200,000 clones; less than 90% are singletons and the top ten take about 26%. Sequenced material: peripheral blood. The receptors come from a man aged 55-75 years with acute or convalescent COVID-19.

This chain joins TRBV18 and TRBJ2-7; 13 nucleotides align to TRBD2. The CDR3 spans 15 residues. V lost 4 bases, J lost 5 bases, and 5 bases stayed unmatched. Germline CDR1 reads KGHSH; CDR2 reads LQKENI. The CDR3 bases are TGTGCCAGCTCACTCGGGACTAGCGGGAACAACGAGCAGTACTTC. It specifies CASSLGTSGNNEQYF.

The CDR3 DNA reads TGCGCCAGCAGCTTGGAGCGGGACTACGAGCAGTACGTC. This gives the protein CASSLERDYEQYV. V gene TRBV5-1 combines with J gene TRBJ2-7, with 7 bases matching TRBD2. There are 13 residues in the CDR3. V dropped 0 bases and J dropped 3; count of bases not matched to a gene: 0. CDR1 and CDR2 (germline): SGHRS, YFSETQ.

This CDR3 is CASSVEARPHSGNTIYF. CDR3 bases: TGTGCCAGCAGCGTAGAGGCCAGGCCGCACTCTGGAAACACCATATATTTT. The genes are TRBV9 and TRBJ1-3; unclear D gene. From germline, CDR1 is SGDLS and CDR2 YYNGEE. The length of the CDR3 is 17 residues. Trimming cost V 0 bases and J 0 bases, with 13 bases left between them. The complete variable domain, with remaining parts taken from reference TRBV9 and TRBJ1-3, reads DSGVTQTPKHLITATGQRVTLRCSPRSGDLSVYWYQQSLDQGLQFLIQYYNGEERAKGNILERFSAQQFPDLHSELNLSSLELGDSALYFCASSVEARPHSGNTIYFGEGSWLTVV.

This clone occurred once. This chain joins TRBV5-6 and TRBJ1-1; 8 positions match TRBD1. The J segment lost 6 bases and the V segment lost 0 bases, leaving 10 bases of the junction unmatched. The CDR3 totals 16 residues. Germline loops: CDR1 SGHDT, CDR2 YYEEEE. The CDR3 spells CASSLAAGGLRAEAFF. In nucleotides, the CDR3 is TGTGCCAGCAGCTTGGCGGCAGGGGGCCTCCGGGCTGAAGCTTTCTTT.

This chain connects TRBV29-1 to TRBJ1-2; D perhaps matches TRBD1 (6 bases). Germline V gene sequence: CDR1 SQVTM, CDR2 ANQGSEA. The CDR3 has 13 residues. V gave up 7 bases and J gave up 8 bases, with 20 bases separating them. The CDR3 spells CSGGGARGHGYTF. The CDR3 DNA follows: TGCAGCGGGGGCGGGGCCAGGGGCCACGGCTACACCTTC.

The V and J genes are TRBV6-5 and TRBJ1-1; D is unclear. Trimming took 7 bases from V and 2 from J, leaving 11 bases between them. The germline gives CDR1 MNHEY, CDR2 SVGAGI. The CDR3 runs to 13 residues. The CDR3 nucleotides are TGTGCCAGCAAAACAGACCCTAACACTGAAGCTTTCTTT. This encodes CASKTDPNTEAFF.